This TCR beta chain was captured by sequencing in a study of T-cell reconstitution after alpha-beta-depleted transplantation in children. Points from the study as a whole: Some patients' high day-60 TCRbeta diversity was attributed to recipient cells surviving conditioning. About two months after transplant, alpha-beta T cells reportedly came from several hundred expanded graft clones. One year after transplant, T-cell counts and diversity came mostly from newly produced T cells.

During its preparation, the TCRbeta library received unique molecular identifiers. TCRdb ran MiXCR on the PCR reads and lists one entry per CDR3 protein. The sample lists 250,000 to 300,000 distinct CDR3 sequences, less than 9.5% occurring once. This clonotype was picked up many times. Its target is unknown. This CDR3 spans 16 amino acids. CDR1 and CDR2 from the germline V gene are MNHEY and SMNVEV (reference sequence). The V end was cut by 3 bases, the J end by 4 bases, with 18 bases between. This TCR came from a female patient aged 2 to 10 who had a stem cell transplant for Fanconi anemia, so the T cells may come from the graft donor. The gene calls are TRBV27 and TRBJ1-2; the D is unclear. The source was peripheral blood, collected 360 days after TCRalphabeta/CD19-depleted stem cell transplant. The CDR3 here is CASSFGLSRTLYGYTF. CDR3 in DNA: TGTGCCAGCAGTTTCGGCTTGAGTCGCACTCTCTATGGCTACACCTTC.